The rows below give T cell receptor beta chains drawn from one sample of a study of CD8 T cells in ankylosing spondylitis. One entry per CDR3 protein results from TCRdb running MiXCR on the 5' RACE reads. The sample includes hundreds of thousands of distinct CDR3 sequences, 20% to 30% seen only once; the top ten take 0.89%. The sequenced sample consisted of blood, either unsorted or a sorted T cell fraction (not recorded which). The receptors were gathered from a male donor with ankylosing spondylitis. Both conserved end residues are part of each CDR3. The D gene is left open where the match is weak. Clone size is given for some rows only: seen once, a few or many times, or a class if the clone is expanded.

clone_size j_call v_call d_call cdr3_aa cdr3_nt
few TRBJ2-1 TRBV9 . CASSVAGSLYNEQFF TGTGCCAGCAGCGTAGCCGGGAGCCTCTACAATGAGCAGTTCTTC
. TRBJ2-3 TRBV20-1 . CSARAVGRLRTDTQYF TGCAGTGCTAGAGCGGTCGGGCGCCTTAGGACAGATACGCAGTATTTT
few TRBJ2-5 TRBV29-1 . CSVEGAETQYF TGCAGCGTCGAGGGTGCGGAGACCCAGTACTTC
few TRBJ1-1 TRBV10-3 . CAISDRRNTEAFF TGTGCCATCAGTGACAGGAGGAACACTGAAGCTTTCTTT
. TRBJ1-4 TRBV14 . CASSQGKRTANEKLFF TGTGCCAGCAGCCAAGGCAAAAGGACAGCTAATGAAAAACTGTTTTTT
few TRBJ1-6 TRBV14 . CASSRLEGVSSPLHF TGTGCCAGCAGCCGTCTCGAAGGGGTCAGCTCACCCCTCCACTTT
. TRBJ2-3 TRBV6-2/TRBV6-3 . CASSPGSVTDTQYF TGTGCCAGCAGCCCCGGGTCCGTCACAGATACGCAGTATTTT
few TRBJ2-3 TRBV7-9 TRBD2 CASSLASGSDTQYF TGTGCCAGCAGCTTGGCTAGCGGGAGCGATACGCAGTATTTT
many TRBJ1-6 TRBV6-1 . CASSEFWWNSPLHF TGTGCCAGCAGTGAATTTTGGTGGAATTCACCCCTCCACTTT
. TRBJ2-1 TRBV5-4 . CASRADIEYNEQFF TGTGCCAGCAGGGCGGATATAGAATACAATGAGCAGTTCTTC
few TRBJ2-1 TRBV5-1 TRBD2 CASSLPSGRAEIGVRSYNEQFF TGCGCCAGCAGCTTGCCTAGCGGGAGGGCCGAAATAGGAGTGCGGTCCTACAATGAGCAGTTCTTC
. TRBJ2-5 TRBV5-1 . CASSFRDSQQETQYF TGCGCCAGCAGCTTCCGGGACTCCCAACAAGAGACCCAGTACTTC
few TRBJ2-1 TRBV7-9 TRBD2 CASRGTSGQFNNEQFF TGTGCCAGCAGGGGGACTAGCGGGCAATTCAACAATGAGCAGTTCTTC
. TRBJ1-6 TRBV4-2 . CASSQDPGANSPLHF TGTGCCAGCAGCCAAGATCCGGGGGCAAATTCACCCCTCCACTTT
. TRBJ2-3 TRBV12-3/TRBV12-4 . CASSPDTTSTDTQYF TGTGCCAGCAGTCCTGACACTACTAGCACAGATACGCAGTATTTT
. TRBJ1-1 TRBV3-1 . CASSPMRGVNTEAFF TGTGCCAGCAGCCCTATGAGGGGGGTGAACACTGAAGCTTTCTTT
. TRBJ2-7 TRBV7-9 TRBD1 CASSRIPGQGEYEQYF TGTGCCAGCAGCAGAATCCCGGGACAGGGGGAGTACGAGCAGTACTTC
few TRBJ2-2 TRBV24-1 . CATRETGRAGELFF TGTGCCACCAGGGAGACAGGGAGGGCCGGGGAGCTGTTTTTT
once TRBJ2-3 TRBV20-1 TRBD2 CSASLAGITDTQYF TGCAGTGCTTCCCTAGCGGGGATTACAGATACGCAGTATTTT
. TRBJ2-1 TRBV20-1 . CSARDGVLLDNEQFF TGCAGTGCTAGAGATGGGGTCCTCCTGGACAATGAGCAGTTCTTC
. TRBJ2-5 TRBV13 TRBD2 CASSIGTSGYQETQYF TGTGCCAGCAGCATCGGGACTAGCGGATACCAAGAGACCCAGTACTTC
. TRBJ1-2 TRBV25-1 . CASSQFAYGYTF TGTGCCAGCAGCCAATTTGCGTATGGCTACACCTTC
. TRBJ1-3 TRBV29-1 . CSVAESSGNTIYF TGCAGCGTTGCAGAGTCCTCTGGAAACACCATATATTTT
few TRBJ2-7 TRBV20-1 . CSAKSGTSEQYF TGCAGTGCGAAGAGTGGGACTTCCGAGCAGTACTTC
. TRBJ2-3 TRBV5-1 . CASSLAVSTDTQYF TGCGCCAGCAGCTTGGCTGTTAGCACAGATACGCAGTATTTT
. TRBJ1-1 TRBV19 . CASSIVMNTEAFF TGTGCCAGTAGTATCGTCATGAACACTGAAGCTTTCTTT
. TRBJ1-1 TRBV5-5 . CASSEQGTEAFF TGTGCCAGCAGCGAACAGGGCACTGAAGCTTTCTTT
. TRBJ2-3 TRBV20-1 . CSALALTTDTQYF TGCAGTGCATTGGCCCTAACCACAGATACGCAGTATTTT
. TRBJ2-7 TRBV12-3/TRBV12-4 TRBD2 CASSLSGRASEQYF TGTGCCAGCAGTTTGAGCGGGAGGGCCTCCGAGCAGTACTTC
many TRBJ2-1 TRBV12-3/TRBV12-4 . CASSLEQNYNEQFF TGTGCCAGCAGTTTAGAACAGAACTACAATGAGCAGTTCTTC
. TRBJ2-3 TRBV5-1 TRBD1 CASSSTGYNADTQYF TGCGCCAGCAGCTCGACAGGGTACAATGCAGATACGCAGTATTTT
few TRBJ1-1 TRBV27 . CASDWGQSNTEAFF TGTGCCAGCGATTGGGGGCAGTCCAACACTGAAGCTTTCTTT
. TRBJ2-2 TRBV9 TRBD2 CASSVRGRANTGELFF TGTGCCAGCAGCGTTCGCGGGAGGGCGAACACCGGGGAGCTGTTTTTT
. TRBJ2-1 TRBV5-1 TRBD2 CASSSPSGTRNEQFF TGCGCCAGCAGTTCACCTAGCGGGACGCGTAATGAGCAGTTCTTC
. TRBJ1-5 TRBV24-1 . CATSRGSNQPQHF TGTGCCACCAGTCGCGGGAGCAATCAGCCCCAGCATTTT
many TRBJ2-1 TRBV3-1 . CASSQGRGFGQFF TGTGCCAGCAGCCAAGGGAGGGGTTTCGGGCAGTTCTTC
. TRBJ1-2 TRBV2 . CASSEVGDLGVRGYTF TGTGCCAGCAGTGAAGTGGGAGACCTGGGGGTTCGTGGCTACACCTTC
. TRBJ1-3 TRBV12-3/TRBV12-4 TRBD1 CASSLTGDGNTIYF TGTGCCAGCAGCTTGACAGGGGATGGAAACACCATATATTTT
. TRBJ1-4 TRBV10-2 . CASRGATDEKLFF TGCGCCAGCAGGGGGGCGACAGATGAAAAACTGTTTTTT
few TRBJ2-3 TRBV3-1 . CASSQLLDTQYF TGTGCCAGCAGCCAACTCCTAGATACGCAGTATTTT
. TRBJ2-5 TRBV3-1 . CASSQPGETQYF TGTGCCAGCAGCCAACCAGGGGAGACCCAGTACTTC
. TRBJ2-2 TRBV27 TRBD1 CASSLTRGLNTGELFF TGTGCCAGCAGTTTAACCAGGGGGCTGAACACCGGGGAGCTGTTTTTT
few TRBJ2-3 TRBV20-1 TRBD2 CSARKATSGTSTQYF TGCAGTGCGCGGAAGGCCACTAGCGGGACTAGTACGCAGTATTTT
few TRBJ2-3 TRBV29-1 . CSVNKGGADTQYF TGCAGCGTTAACAAGGGTGGAGCAGATACGCAGTATTTT
. TRBJ2-5 TRBV29-1 TRBD1 CSGRQGAGETQYF TGCAGCGGCAGACAGGGGGCGGGAGAGACCCAGTACTTC